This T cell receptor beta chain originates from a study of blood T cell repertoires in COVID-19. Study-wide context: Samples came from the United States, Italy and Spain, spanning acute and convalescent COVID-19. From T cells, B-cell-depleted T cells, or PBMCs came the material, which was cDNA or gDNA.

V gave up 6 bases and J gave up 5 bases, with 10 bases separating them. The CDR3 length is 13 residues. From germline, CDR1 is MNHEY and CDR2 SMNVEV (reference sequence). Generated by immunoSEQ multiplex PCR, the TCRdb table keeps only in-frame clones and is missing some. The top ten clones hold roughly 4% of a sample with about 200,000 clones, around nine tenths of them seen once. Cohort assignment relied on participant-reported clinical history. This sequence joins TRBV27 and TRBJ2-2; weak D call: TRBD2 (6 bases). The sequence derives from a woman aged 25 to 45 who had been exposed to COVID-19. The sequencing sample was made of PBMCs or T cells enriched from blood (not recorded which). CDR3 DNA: TGTGCCAGCAGAAACCGGGGGACCGGGGAGCTGTTTTTT. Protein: CASRNRGTGELFF.